The TCR beta chain described here comes from a study of identical twins. TCRdb redid the calling of the 5' RACE reads with MiXCR, one entry per CDR3 protein. This table holds 400,000 to 650,000 distinct CDR3 sequences, roughly 21% found once. V dropped 1 base and J dropped 6; count of bases not matched to a gene: 7. Per the germline V gene, CDR1 is ENHRY and CDR2 is SYGVKD. The CDR3 consists of 15 residues. These same records also appear under a second study, on T cells expressing NK-cell markers.

This sequence was found in a woman between 18 and 29 years old in good health. J is TRBJ2-7 and V is TRBV10-3; 9 nucleotides line up with TRBD2. Sequencing used CD4+ T cells sorted from blood. This CDR3 reads CAISEWPARGGEQYF. CDR3 in DNA: TGTGCCATCAGTGAGTGGCCAGCGCGGGGGGGCGAGCAGTACTTC.